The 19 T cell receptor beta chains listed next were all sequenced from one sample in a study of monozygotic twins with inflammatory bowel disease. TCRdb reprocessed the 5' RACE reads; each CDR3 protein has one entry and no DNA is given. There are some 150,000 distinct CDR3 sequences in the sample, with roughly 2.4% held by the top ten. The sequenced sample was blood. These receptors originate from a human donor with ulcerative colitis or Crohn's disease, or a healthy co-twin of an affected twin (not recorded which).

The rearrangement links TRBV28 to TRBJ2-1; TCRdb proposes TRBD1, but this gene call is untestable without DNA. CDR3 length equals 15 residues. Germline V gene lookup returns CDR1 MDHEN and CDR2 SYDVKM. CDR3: CASSSQRQGGYEQFF.

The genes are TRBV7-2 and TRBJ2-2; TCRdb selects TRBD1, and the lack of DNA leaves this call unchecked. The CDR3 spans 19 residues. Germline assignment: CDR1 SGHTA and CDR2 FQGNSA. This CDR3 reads CASSLRGGVDTADTGELFF.

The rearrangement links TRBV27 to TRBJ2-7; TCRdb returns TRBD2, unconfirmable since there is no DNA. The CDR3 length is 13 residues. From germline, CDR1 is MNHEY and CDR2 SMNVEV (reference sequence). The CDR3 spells CASRTSSPSEQFF.

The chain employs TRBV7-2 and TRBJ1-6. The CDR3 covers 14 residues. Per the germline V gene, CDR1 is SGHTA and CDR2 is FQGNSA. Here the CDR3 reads CASSLDGYNSPLHF.

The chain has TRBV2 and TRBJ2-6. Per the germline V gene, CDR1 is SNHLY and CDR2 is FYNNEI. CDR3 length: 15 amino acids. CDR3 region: CASSEKVPGANVLTF.

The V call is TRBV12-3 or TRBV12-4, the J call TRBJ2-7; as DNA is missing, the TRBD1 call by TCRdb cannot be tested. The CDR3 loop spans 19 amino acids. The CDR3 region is CASSLDRGGRSSTAYEQYF.

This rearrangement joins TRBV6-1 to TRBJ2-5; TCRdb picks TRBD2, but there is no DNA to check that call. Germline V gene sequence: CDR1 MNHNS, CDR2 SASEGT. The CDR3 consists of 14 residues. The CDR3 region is CASRQTAGSGTQYF.

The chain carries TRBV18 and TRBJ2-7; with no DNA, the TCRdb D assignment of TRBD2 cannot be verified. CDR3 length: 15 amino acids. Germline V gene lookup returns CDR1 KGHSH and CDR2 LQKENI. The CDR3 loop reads CASSSGLAGVVEQYF. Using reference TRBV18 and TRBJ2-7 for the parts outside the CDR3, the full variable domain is NAGVMQNPRHLVRRRGQEARLRCSPMKGHSHVYWYRQLPEEGLKFMVYLQKENIIDESGMPKERFSAEFPKEGPSILRIQQVVRGDSAAYFCASSSGLAGVVEQYFGPGTRLTVT.

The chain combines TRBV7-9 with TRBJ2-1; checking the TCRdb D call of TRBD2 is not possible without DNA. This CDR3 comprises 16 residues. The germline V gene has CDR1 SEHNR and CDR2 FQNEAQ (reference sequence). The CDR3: CASSHLTGREWNEQFF.

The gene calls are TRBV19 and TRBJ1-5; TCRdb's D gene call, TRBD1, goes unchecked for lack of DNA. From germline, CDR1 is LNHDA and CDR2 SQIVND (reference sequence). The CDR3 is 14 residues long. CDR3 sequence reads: CASNMDRKEQPQHF.

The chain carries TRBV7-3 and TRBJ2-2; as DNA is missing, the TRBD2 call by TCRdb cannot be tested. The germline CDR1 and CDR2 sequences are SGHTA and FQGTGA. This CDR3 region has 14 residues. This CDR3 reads CASSSLSGKGELFF.

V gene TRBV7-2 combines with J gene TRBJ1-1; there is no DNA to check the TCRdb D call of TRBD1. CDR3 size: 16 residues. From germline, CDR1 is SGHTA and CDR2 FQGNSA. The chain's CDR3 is CASRVRDTGMNTEAFF.

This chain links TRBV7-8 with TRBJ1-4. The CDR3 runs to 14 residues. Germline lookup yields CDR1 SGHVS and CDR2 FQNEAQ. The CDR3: CASSLGRIRGKLFF.

This chain's CDR3 is CASSLEGTDYTEAFF. The chain couples TRBV5-1 to TRBJ1-1; as DNA is missing, the TRBD1 call by TCRdb cannot be tested. This CDR3 is 15 amino acids long. CDR1 is SGHRS and CDR2 is YFSETQ in the germline V gene.

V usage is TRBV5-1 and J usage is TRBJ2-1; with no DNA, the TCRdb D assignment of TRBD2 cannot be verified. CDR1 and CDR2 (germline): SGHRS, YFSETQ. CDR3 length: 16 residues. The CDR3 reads CASSLGGGRAPHEQFF. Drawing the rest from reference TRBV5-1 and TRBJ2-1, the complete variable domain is KAGVTQTPRYLIKTRGQQVTLSCSPISGHRSVSWYQQTPGQGLQFLFEYFSETQRNKGNFPGRFSGRQFSNSRSEMNVSTLELGDSALYLCASSLGGGRAPHEQFFGPGTRLTVL.

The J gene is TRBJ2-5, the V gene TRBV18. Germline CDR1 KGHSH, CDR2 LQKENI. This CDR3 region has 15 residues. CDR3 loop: CASSQSDRNQETQYF. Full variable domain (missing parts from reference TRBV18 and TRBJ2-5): NAGVMQNPRHLVRRRGQEARLRCSPMKGHSHVYWYRQLPEEGLKFMVYLQKENIIDESGMPKERFSAEFPKEGPSILRIQQVVRGDSAAYFCASSQSDRNQETQYFGPGTRLLVL.

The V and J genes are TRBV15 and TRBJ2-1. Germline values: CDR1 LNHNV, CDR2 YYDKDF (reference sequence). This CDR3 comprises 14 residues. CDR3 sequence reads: CATSWGSVYNEQFF.

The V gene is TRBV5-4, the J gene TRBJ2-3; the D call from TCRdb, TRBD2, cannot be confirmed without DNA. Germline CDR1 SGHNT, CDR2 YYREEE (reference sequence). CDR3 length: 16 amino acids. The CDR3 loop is CASSGLGGRSTDTQYF.

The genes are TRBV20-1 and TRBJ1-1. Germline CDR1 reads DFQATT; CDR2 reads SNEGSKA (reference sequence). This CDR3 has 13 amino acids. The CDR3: CSARDRQTTEAFF.